The 10 T cell receptor beta chains given below trace back to one sample, sequenced in a study of blood T cells in healthy people across ages. Alongside a J-beta primer mix, a sample-barcoded 5' primer served in a second PCR lasting about 7 to 12 cycles. TCRdb independently ran MiXCR on the 5' RACE reads; one entry per CDR3 protein. The table records more than 650,000 distinct CDR3 sequences, 22% of them present only once. Material: blood. The receptors here all came from an older man in good health.

This clonotype was picked up a small number of times. The V gene is TRBV14, the J gene TRBJ2-1; no reliable D call. Trimming cost V 3 bases and J 13 bases, with 16 bases left between them. The CDR3 runs to 13 residues. The germline gives CDR1 SGHDN, CDR2 FVKESK. CDR3 sequence: CASSQLGTPAQFF. CDR3 coding DNA: TGTGCCAGCAGCCAGCTAGGAACTCCTGCCCAGTTCTTC. The variable domain in full, completed from reference TRBV14 and TRBJ2-1, reads EAGVTQFPSHSVIEKGQTVTLRCDPISGHDNLYWYRRVMGKEIKFLLHFVKESKQDESGMPNNRFLAERTGGTYSTLKVQPAELEDSGVYFCASSQLGTPAQFFGPGTRLTVL.

The sample holds many counts of this clonotype. CDR3 DNA: TGTGCCAGCAGCCCCGGGACTAGCGGGAGATACAATGAGCAGTTCTTC. Amino acids: CASSPGTSGRYNEQFF. The gene calls are TRBV7-3 and TRBJ2-1; 14 bases are a match to TRBD2. The CDR3 extends over 16 amino acids. V gave up 5 bases and J gave up 4 bases; unmatched junction bases: 4. Germline V gene lookup returns CDR1 SGHTA and CDR2 FQGTGA.

There are a few counts of this clonotype. The chain carries TRBV6-4 and TRBJ2-1; D is uncertain. The V and J ends lost 0 bases and 6 bases respectively, with 15 bases between them. Germline V gene data show CDR1 as MRHNA and CDR2 as SNTAGT. This CDR3 contains 16 residues. The CDR3 coding sequence is TGTGCCAGCAGTGACTCGATGTATCAACCGTCCAATGAGCAGTTCTTC. Its translation: CASSDSMYQPSNEQFF.

The genes are TRBV30 and TRBJ1-1; no firm D call. CDR1 and CDR2 from the germline V gene are GTSNPN and SVGIG (reference sequence). V gave up 4 bases and J gave up 5 bases, with 11 bases separating them. The CDR3 loop spans 12 amino acids. The CDR3 DNA is TGTGCCTGGAACTCGGTTCAGACTGAAGCTTTCTTT. Translation: CAWNSVQTEAFF. Combining the CDR3 with reference TRBV30 and TRBJ1-1 gives the whole variable domain SQTIHQWPATLVQPVGSPLSLECTVEGTSNPNLYWYRQAAGRGLQLLFYSVGIGQISSEVPQNLSASRPQDRQFILSSKKLLLSDSGFYLCAWNSVQTEAFFGQGTRLTVV.

This chain uses TRBV18 with TRBJ2-3; 8 nucleotides agree with TRBD1. The CDR3 totals 13 residues. Germline CDR1 is KGHSH and CDR2 is LQKENI. Germline trimming cut 8 bases from V and 6 bases from J; bases unmatched to any gene: 7. CDR3 bases: TGTGCCAGCGGGACAGGCCGACTGGATACGCAGTATTTT. Amino acids: CASGTGRLDTQYF.

The rearrangement links TRBV7-2 to TRBJ2-3, with 7 bases fitting TRBD1. V gave up 5 bases and J gave up 0 bases; unmatched junction bases: 8. There are 16 residues in the CDR3. CDR1 and CDR2 from the germline V gene are SGHTA and FQGNSA. Here the CDR3 DNA reads TGTGCCAGCAGCCATCAGACAGGGTCTAGCACAGATACGCAGTATTTT. It yields the protein CASSHQTGSSTDTQYF. The whole variable domain, remainder taken from reference TRBV7-2 and TRBJ2-3, is GAGVSQSPSNKVTEKGKDVELRCDPISGHTALYWYRQSLGQGLEFLIYFQGNSAPDKSGLPSDRFSAERTGGSVSTLTIQRTQQEDSAVYLCASSHQTGSSTDTQYFGPGTRLTVL.

This clonotype was counted many times. The chain employs TRBV29-1 and TRBJ2-3; TRBD2 aligns across 8 bases. This CDR3 contains 15 residues. The V gene's germline CDR1 is SQVTM and CDR2 ANQGSEA. V shed 2 bases and J 6 bases; nucleotides not matched to a gene: 10. CDR3 region: CSVELGRAGGDTQYF. CDR3 DNA: TGCAGCGTTGAATTGGGGCGGGCGGGAGGTGATACGCAGTATTTT.

The chain combines TRBV11-2 with TRBJ2-1, with 8 bases matching TRBD1. This CDR3 has 15 residues. Germline V gene data show CDR1 as SGHAT and CDR2 as FQNNGV. Germline trimming cut 8 bases from V and 8 bases from J; bases unmatched to any gene: 14. CDR3 in DNA: TGTGCCAGCGGACTAACCTCCGGGACAGGCCATGAGCAGTTCTTC. Its protein is CASGLTSGTGHEQFF.

This clonotype appeared many times. The CDR3 loop is CSVGQGLDYGYTF. CDR3 nucleotides: TGCAGCGTTGGACAGGGCCTTGACTATGGCTACACCTTC. V gene TRBV29-1 combines with J gene TRBJ1-2, with 7 positions matching TRBD1. The CDR3 spans 13 residues. Germline V gene data show CDR1 as SQVTM and CDR2 as ANQGSEA. J gave up 3 bases and V 4 bases, and 5 bases lay outside the gene matches.

The chain joins TRBV5-1 to TRBJ2-5; weak D call: TRBD2 (6 bases). CDR3 length: 14 residues. The ends were cut back, 1 base at V and 5 bases at J, with 12 bases in the middle. Germline loops: CDR1 SGHRS, CDR2 YFSETQ. The CDR3 protein is CASSLWRGGETQYF. DNA for the CDR3: TGCGCCAGCAGCTTGTGGAGGGGAGGCGAGACCCAGTACTTC.